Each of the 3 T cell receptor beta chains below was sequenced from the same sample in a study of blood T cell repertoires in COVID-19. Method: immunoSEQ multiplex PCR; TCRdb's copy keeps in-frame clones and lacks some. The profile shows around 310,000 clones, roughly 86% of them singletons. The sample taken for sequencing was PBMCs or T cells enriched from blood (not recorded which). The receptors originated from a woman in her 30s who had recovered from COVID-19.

DNA of the CDR3: TGTGCCAGCAGTTTACTAGCGTCCTACAATGAGCAGTTCTTC. It specifies CASSLLASYNEQFF. This chain uses TRBV28 with TRBJ2-1; maybe TRBD2 (6 bases). Per germline, CDR1 MDHEN and CDR2 SYDVKM. V was clipped by 2 bases and J by 1 base, with 6 bases between them. The length of the CDR3 is 14 residues.

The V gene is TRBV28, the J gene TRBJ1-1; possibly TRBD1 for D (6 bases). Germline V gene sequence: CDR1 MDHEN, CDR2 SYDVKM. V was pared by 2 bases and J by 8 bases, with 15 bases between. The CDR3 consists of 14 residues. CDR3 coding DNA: TGTGCCAGCAGTTTAAGGGGGTCACCACGGGAAGCTTTCTTT. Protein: CASSLRGSPREAFF.

CDR3 protein: CASRDRGAGELFF. The CDR3 nucleotides read TGTGCCAGCCGGGACAGGGGGGCCGGGGAGCTGTTTTTT. The chain couples TRBV12-3 or TRBV12-4 to TRBJ2-2, with 11 bases matching TRBD1. CDR3 length: 13 amino acids. J lost 6 bases, V lost 8 bases, and 2 bases had no gene match.